The 22 T cell receptor beta chains in this list originate from one sample, sequenced in a study of CD8 T cells in ankylosing spondylitis. Study-wide points: There was a TCR beta motif, made of several highly homologous variants, that appeared characteristic of ankylosing spondylitis blood.

Their antigens are not known. MiXCR, run by TCRdb on the 5' RACE reads, gives a single entry per CDR3 protein. The repertoire holds roughly 670,000 distinct CDR3 sequences, with around 20% as singletons. Source material: blood, either unsorted or a sorted T cell fraction (not recorded which). The receptor source for this set is a male donor with ankylosing spondylitis.

As DNA, the CDR3 is TGTGCCAGCAGCCGGTCCTTTGGTACTAGCGGGGGCGGGGAGACCCAGTACTTC. Its protein product is CASSRSFGTSGGGETQYF. The chain combines TRBV4-2 with TRBJ2-5, with 11 bases lining up with TRBD2. The CDR3 runs to 18 residues. The germline CDR1 and CDR2 sequences are LGHNA and YNFKEQ. The V gene end was trimmed by 4 bases and the J gene end by 5 bases; junction bases not matched to a gene: 15.

J is TRBJ2-3 and V is TRBV15; 9 bases are a match to TRBD2. V lost 0 bases and J lost 2; bases outside the gene matches: 6. CDR3 length: 17 amino acids. Germline V lookup: CDR1 LNHNV, CDR2 YYDKDF (reference sequence). Here the CDR3 DNA reads TGTGCCACCAGCAGAGATCCGGGCGGGGGGGCCACAGATACGCAGTATTTT. Translated, it gives CATSRDPGGGATDTQYF.

V is TRBV29-1 and J is TRBJ2-1, with D possibly being TRBD2 (6 bases). The CDR3 runs 13 residues. Germline V gene data show CDR1 as SQVTM and CDR2 as ANQGSEA. The V end was cut by 7 bases, the J end by 9 bases, with 19 bases between. In DNA form, the CDR3 reads TGCAGCGCCCCACAGAGGGTGGGGGGTGAGCAGTTCTTC. Translating it yields CSAPQRVGGEQFF.

The chain's CDR3 is CASSRAGPGAYTQYF. For the CDR3, the DNA is TGTGCCAGCAGTAGGGCGGGTCCGGGCGCCTATACGCAGTATTTT. The gene calls are TRBV27 and TRBJ2-3, with a tentative D call TRBD2 (5 bases). Germline CDR1 is MNHEY and CDR2 is SMNVEV (reference sequence). CDR3 size: 15 residues. V was clipped by 5 bases and J by 7 bases, with 19 bases between them.

This clonotype showed up just a few times. CDR3: CASSPGGKDIGYGYTF. CDR3 DNA: TGCGCCAGCAGCCCTGGAGGGAAGGATATAGGGTATGGCTACACCTTC. V gene TRBV4-1 combines with J gene TRBJ1-2, with D hard to call. This CDR3 spans 16 amino acids. Germline values: CDR1 MGHRA, CDR2 YSYEKL. The ends were cut back, 4 bases at V and 5 bases at J, with 20 bases in the middle.

The V gene is TRBV7-2, the J gene TRBJ2-1; TRBD2 might be the D (5 bases). V gave up 1 base and J gave up 6 bases, with 10 bases separating them. Germline values: CDR1 SGHTA, CDR2 FQGNSA. The CDR3 spans 14 residues. CDR3: CASSLGSSFNEQFF. The DNA for the CDR3 is TGTGCCAGCAGCTTAGGGTCTAGCTTCAATGAGCAGTTCTTC.

This rearrangement joins TRBV7-2 to TRBJ2-1; 7 bases are shared with TRBD1. The germline V gene has CDR1 SGHTA and CDR2 FQGNSA. The CDR3 loop spans 13 amino acids. V was clipped by 2 bases and J by 8 bases; unmatched bases: 3. The CDR3 spells CASSLNRGYEQFF. The CDR3 DNA follows: TGTGCCAGCAGCTTAAACAGGGGCTATGAGCAGTTCTTC.

The chain recombines TRBV12-3 or TRBV12-4 with TRBJ2-7; 8 positions match TRBD2. This CDR3 spans 14 amino acids. The V segment lost 8 bases and the J segment 3 bases; nucleotides outside the gene matches: 9. The CDR3 loop reads CASRQGLVNYEQYF. The DNA for the CDR3 is TGTGCCAGCCGTCAGGGACTAGTAAACTACGAGCAGTACTTC.

As for this clonotype: An end of the junction differs from the germline gene, which may be a read error. This sequence joins TRBV7-7 and TRBJ2-5; D is possibly TRBD1 (6 bases). Germline V gene data show CDR1 as SSHAT and CDR2 as FNYEAQ (reference sequence). The CDR3 contains 16 residues. The CDR3 region is CASSRGQRTSQETQYF. The CDR3 DNA is TGTGCTAGCAGCCGAGGACAGCGTACCTCCCAAGAGACCCAGTACTTC.

The V gene is TRBV28, the J gene TRBJ2-7, with a tentative D call TRBD2 (6 bases). Trimming left V 1 base short and J 6 bases short, with 10 bases between. The CDR3 consists of 13 residues. In germline, CDR1 is MDHEN, CDR2 SYDVKM. The CDR3 loop is CASSLLVGGEQYF. In DNA, the CDR3 is TGTGCCAGCAGTTTATTAGTCGGGGGCGAGCAGTACTTC.

The chain couples TRBV3-1 to TRBJ2-1; tentative D call: TRBD2 (6 bases). This CDR3 has 15 amino acids. Trimming took off 0 bases at V and 6 bases at J, with 12 bases between the two ends. Germline CDR1 reads LGHDT; CDR2 reads YNNKEL (reference sequence). The CDR3 reads CASSQDRRDFNEQFF. DNA for the CDR3: TGTGCCAGCAGCCAAGACCGCCGGGACTTCAATGAGCAGTTCTTC.

This clonotype has a count of ten or more. V is TRBV28 and J is TRBJ2-7, with 11 nucleotides matching TRBD2. The germline V gene encodes CDR1 MDHEN and CDR2 SYDVKM. This CDR3 is built from 19 residues. Trimming at V came to 7 bases and at J to 1 base, leaving 18 bases not matched to a gene. Written as DNA, the CDR3 is TGTGCCAGCACACCTACAGGGCTCTTCACTAGCGGGGGTTCCTACGAGCAGTACTTC. This gives the protein CASTPTGLFTSGGSYEQYF.

The chain combines TRBV12-3 or TRBV12-4 with TRBJ2-1, with unresolved D. V was shortened by 0 bases and J by 6 bases, with 15 bases between the two germline ends. The CDR3 spans 16 residues. CDR3 bases: TGTGCCAGCAGTTTAGCTAGGGCCCTGGTGGGCAATGAGCAGTTCTTC. Encoded protein: CASSLARALVGNEQFF.

The chain employs TRBV6-1 and TRBJ2-1, with a possible D match to TRBD1 (8 bases). Trimming stripped 1 base from V and 8 bases from J, with 18 bases between. Germline V gene sequence: CDR1 MNHNS, CDR2 SASEGT. The CDR3 runs 16 residues. In nucleotides, the CDR3 is TGTGCCAGCAGTGAAGTGGAAGGACAGGGAGGGGATGAGCAGTTCTTC. It yields the protein CASSEVEGQGGDEQFF.

This chain joins TRBV7-9 and TRBJ1-6, with 7 bases aligning to TRBD1. With V trimmed by 6 bases and J by 6 bases, 5 bases remained unmatched. The length of the CDR3 is 14 residues. Per the germline V gene, CDR1 is SEHNR and CDR2 is FQNEAQ (reference sequence). The CDR3, as DNA: TGTGCCAGCAGGCCTACAGGGGTTAATTCACCCCTCCACTTT. Protein: CASRPTGVNSPLHF. The full variable domain, rest sourced from reference TRBV7-9 and TRBJ1-6, is DTGVSQNPRHKITKRGQNVTFRCDPISEHNRLYWYRQTLGQGPEFLTYFQNEAQLEKSRLLSDRFSAERPKGSFSTLEIQRTEQGDSAMYLCASRPTGVNSPLHFGNGTRLTVT.

This clonotype was detected only a few times. This chain joins TRBV5-5 and TRBJ2-7; D possibly corresponds to TRBD2 (7 bases). Trimming shortened V by 1 base and J by 3 bases, and 11 bases separated the two germline ends. From germline, CDR1 is SGHKS and CDR2 YYEKEE (reference sequence). This CDR3 is 14 amino acids long. DNA for the CDR3: TGTGCCAGCAGCTTGTGGGGAGGGGGCTACGAGCAGTACTTC. It is translated as CASSLWGGGYEQYF.

This clonotype was seen a handful of times. The chain uses TRBV25-1 and TRBJ2-1, with D unresolved. The germline V and J ends were trimmed by 5 bases and 0 bases, with 5 bases remaining between them. Germline CDR1 reads MGHDK; CDR2 reads SYGVNS. The CDR3 contains 13 residues. The CDR3 sequence is CASSKASYNEQFF. The CDR3 bases are TGTGCCAGCAGTAAAGCCTCCTACAATGAGCAGTTCTTC. The whole variable domain, remainder taken from reference TRBV25-1 and TRBJ2-1, is EADIYQTPRYLVIGTGKKITLECSQTMGHDKMYWYQQDPGMELHLIHYSYGVNSTEKGDLSSESTVSRIRTEHFPLTLESARPSHTSQYLCASSKASYNEQFFGPGTRLTVL.

V and J are TRBV7-3 and TRBJ2-1; the D gene is possibly TRBD1 (6 bases). This CDR3 contains 12 residues. Trimming shortened V by 5 bases and J by 9 bases, and 11 bases separated the two germline ends. Per germline, CDR1 SGHTA and CDR2 FQGTGA. CDR3 amino acids: CASSRSGAEQFF. The DNA of the CDR3 is TGTGCCAGCAGCCGGTCAGGGGCTGAGCAGTTCTTC.

This clonotype was counted between two and nine times. The J gene is TRBJ1-2, the V gene TRBV7-9; weak D call: TRBD1 (5 bases). Germline lookup yields CDR1 SEHNR and CDR2 FQNEAQ (reference sequence). There are 15 residues in the CDR3. V was clipped by 3 bases and J by 4 bases, with 15 bases between them. The CDR3 here is CASSLPTGLAYGYTF. Written as DNA, the CDR3 is TGTGCCAGCAGCTTGCCCACGGGGCTGGCCTATGGCTACACCTTC.

The rearrangement joins TRBV12-3 or TRBV12-4 to TRBJ2-1, with unresolved D. This CDR3 is built from 12 residues. V was cut by 3 bases and J by 10 bases, with 10 bases left in between. The CDR3 nucleotides read TGTGCCAGCAGTTTTGTGGGTGGAGAGCAGTTCTTC. Amino acid sequence: CASSFVGGEQFF.

The rearrangement links TRBV7-2 to TRBJ1-5, with D uncertain. Germline V gene lookup returns CDR1 SGHTA and CDR2 FQGNSA. The CDR3 sequence is 17 residues long. V gave up 4 bases and J gave up 2 bases, with 18 bases separating them. The CDR3 nucleotides read TGTGCCAGCAGCTCTACGGCACAGATTAAAGGCAATCAGCCCCAGCATTTT. Translating it yields CASSSTAQIKGNQPQHF.

CDR3 protein: CASSVTGGAYEQYF. The CDR3 DNA reads TGCGCCAGCAGCGTAACAGGGGGGGCCTACGAGCAGTACTTC. The chain joins TRBV5-1 to TRBJ2-7; D possibly corresponds to TRBD1 (8 bases). Germline values: CDR1 SGHRS, CDR2 YFSETQ. The germline V and J ends were trimmed by 4 bases and 2 bases, with 13 bases remaining between them. The length of the CDR3 is 14 residues. The variable domain in full, with the rest retrieved from reference TRBV5-1 and TRBJ2-7, is KAGVTQTPRYLIKTRGQQVTLSCSPISGHRSVSWYQQTPGQGLQFLFEYFSETQRNKGNFPGRFSGRQFSNSRSEMNVSTLELGDSALYLCASSVTGGAYEQYFGPGTRLTVT.